This record concerns one TCR beta chain sequence. CDR1 is MDHEN, CDR2 SYDVKM, per germline. The CDR3 consists of 13 residues. V was shortened by 6 bases and J by 9 bases, with 15 bases between the two germline ends. This record belongs to a study of blood T cell repertoires in COVID-19. Original handling: Reference gene primer amplification yielded estimated nucleated cell counts. Libraries were prepared by immunoSEQ multiplex PCR; TCRdb keeps only in-frame clonotypes and omits some of them. The D gene and trimming were derived from the DNA, and the V and J assignments and clone size from that table. This sample has about 74,000 clones, with roughly three quarters found just once.

This TCR was recovered from a human donor in a cohort sampled during active COVID-19. The genes are TRBV28 and TRBJ1-5, with a possible D match to TRBD1 (6 bases). Sequencing was done on a sample of peripheral blood. CDR3 region: CASRQAGVGPQHF. The CDR3 DNA reads TGTGCCAGCAGGCAAGCAGGGGTGGGGCCCCAGCATTTT.